What follows is one T cell receptor (beta chain) and its context. Its antigen is currently unknown. Produced via immunoSEQ multiplex PCR; TCRdb's table is partial and in-frame only. Here the sample spans 13,000 or so clones, around 75% being singletons. Trimming removed 4 bases from V and 3 bases from J, with 6 bases in between. In germline, CDR1 is DFQATT, CDR2 SNEGSKA (reference sequence). The CDR3 spans 11 residues. Sequencing in the ViraFEST assay came after antigen-specific CD4+ T cells had been expanded with viral peptide pools, which were used to stimulate PBMC. Following culture for approximately ten days, CD4+ T cells were isolated. Infection dated between March and December 2020, before the Alpha, Beta and Delta variants reached the United States. Every participant took two doses of the BNT162b2 or mRNA-1273 vaccine. IL-2 at 10 IU/ml and peptides at about 9.2 ug/ml were added to cultured PBMC, a few million per well.

This entry is derived from a study of vaccination effects on CD4 cells after COVID-19. Study-level findings and limits: Convalescent patients were scarce in the study, and it lacked early post-infection timepoints. New vaccine-induced clones dominated post-vaccine spike-reactive clones in convalescents.

Sequencing used CD4+ T cells from PBMCs cultured with HCoV-NL63 spike peptides, obtained after COVID-19 vaccination. J is TRBJ2-5 and V is TRBV20-1; D ambiguous. This TCR came from a human donor who had a prior SARS-CoV-2 infection. For the CDR3, the DNA is TGCAGTGCTAACAACGAAGAGACCCAGTACTTC. It is translated as CSANNEETQYF.